This T cell receptor (beta chain) was identified during a study of T-cell reconstitution after alpha-beta-depleted transplantation in children. Germline CDR1 is KGHSH and CDR2 is LQKENI. The CDR3 has 14 amino acids. Unmatched junction bases numbered 4, after V lost 3 bases and J lost 9 bases. A library of TCRbeta sequences, prepared with unique molecular identifiers, was generated. TCRdb processed the PCR reads anew with MiXCR; each CDR3 protein has one entry. The sample shows about 500,000 distinct CDR3 sequences, about 31% of them seen only once. The receptor's source is a human donor who donated a stem cell graft to a child with aplastic anemia. Source: PBMCs from the stem cell graft donor, taken from the stem cell graft. The gene calls are TRBV18 and TRBJ2-1; TRBD1 agrees at 11 bases. This chain's CDR3 is CASSPDRGLGEQFF. The CDR3 nucleotides read TGTGCCAGCTCACCGGACAGGGGGCTTGGTGAGCAGTTCTTC.